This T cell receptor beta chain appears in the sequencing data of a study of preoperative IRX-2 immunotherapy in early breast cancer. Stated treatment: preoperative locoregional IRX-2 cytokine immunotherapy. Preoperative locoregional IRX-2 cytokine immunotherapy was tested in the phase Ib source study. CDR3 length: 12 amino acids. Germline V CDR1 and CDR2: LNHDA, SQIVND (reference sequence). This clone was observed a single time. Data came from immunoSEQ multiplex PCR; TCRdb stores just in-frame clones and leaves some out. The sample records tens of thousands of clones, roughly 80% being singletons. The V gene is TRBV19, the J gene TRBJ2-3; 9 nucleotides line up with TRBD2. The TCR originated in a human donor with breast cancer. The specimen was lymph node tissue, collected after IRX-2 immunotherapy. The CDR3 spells CAVAGDTDTQYF. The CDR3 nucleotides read TGTGCTGTAGCGGGAGACACAGATACGCAGTATTTT.